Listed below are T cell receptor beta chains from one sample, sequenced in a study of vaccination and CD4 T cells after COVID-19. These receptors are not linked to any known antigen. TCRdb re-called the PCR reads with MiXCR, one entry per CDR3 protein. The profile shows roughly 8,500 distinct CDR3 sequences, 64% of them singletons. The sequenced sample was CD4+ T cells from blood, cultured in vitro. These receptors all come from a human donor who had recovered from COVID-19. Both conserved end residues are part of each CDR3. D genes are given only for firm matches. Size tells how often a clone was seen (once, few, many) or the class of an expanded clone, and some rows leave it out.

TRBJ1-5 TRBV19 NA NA TGTGCCAGTAGTATAGGACCGGGGGAGAGAAATCAGCCCCAGCATTTT CASSIGPGERNQPQHF
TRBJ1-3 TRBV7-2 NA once TGTGCCAGCAGCTGGGGGTTTTCTAGCTCTGGAAACACCATATATTTT CASSWGFSSSGNTIYF
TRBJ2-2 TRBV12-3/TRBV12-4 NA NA TGTGCCAGCAGTTTACTAGGCACCGGGGAGCTGTTTTTT CASSLLGTGELFF
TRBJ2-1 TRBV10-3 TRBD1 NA TGTGCCAGCAGCCCCGGGACAGGGGGCGCCTACAATGAGCAGTTCTTC CASSPGTGGAYNEQFF
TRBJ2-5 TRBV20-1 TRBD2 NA TGCAGTGCCGGACTAGCGGGAGGAGCAGAGACCCAGTACTTC CSAGLAGGAETQYF
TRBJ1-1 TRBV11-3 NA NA TGTGCCAGCAGCTCGGCGGGGCCGAACACTGAAGCTTTCTTT CASSSAGPNTEAFF
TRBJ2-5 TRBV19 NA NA TGTGCCAGTAGTACCCTGGTGGGCCGAGAGCAAGAGACCCAGTACTTC CASSTLVGREQETQYF
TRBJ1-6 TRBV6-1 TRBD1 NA TGTGCCAGCAGCAAACGGGCCGCACAGGGGAATTCACCCCTCCACTTT CASSKRAAQGNSPLHF
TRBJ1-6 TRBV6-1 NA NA TGTGCCAGCAGTGGGGGACTCGGTAATTCACCCCTCCACTTT CASSGGLGNSPLHF
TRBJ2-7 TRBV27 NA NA TGTGCCAGCAGTGTTGCGAGGTCCCCAGCTTACGAGCAGTACTTC CASSVARSPAYEQYF
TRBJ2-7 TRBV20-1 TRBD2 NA TGCAGTGCTAGCGATCCTAGCGGAATATACGAGCAGTACTTC CSASDPSGIYEQYF
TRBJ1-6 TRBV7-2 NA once TGTGCCAGCAGTGCGGACCCCACGCTTTCACCCCTCCACTTT CASSADPTLSPLHF
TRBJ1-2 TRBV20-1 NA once TGCAGTGCTAGGCCCCCCAGTTTCGACTATGGCTACACCTTC CSARPPSFDYGYTF
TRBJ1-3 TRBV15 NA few TGTGCCACCAGCAGGGACAGTGGAAACACCATATATTTT CATSRDSGNTIYF
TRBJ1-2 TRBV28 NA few TGTGCCAGCAGGTCAGGAGCTAACTATGGCTACACCTTC CASRSGANYGYTF
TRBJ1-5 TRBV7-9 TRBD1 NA TGTGCCAGCAGCCCCGGTTGGACAGGTAGCAATCAGCCCCAGCATTTT CASSPGWTGSNQPQHF
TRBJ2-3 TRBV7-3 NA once TGTGCCAGCAGCTTACCCGGGGCAGATACGCAGTATTTT CASSLPGADTQYF
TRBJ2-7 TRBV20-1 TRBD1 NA TGCAGTGCTCCCTGGGAAGGGACAGGAGACTCCGAGCAGTACTTC CSAPWEGTGDSEQYF
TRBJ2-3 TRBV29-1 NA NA TGCAGCGGAATAGAGGGTACATGGCCAGATACGCAGTATTTT CSGIEGTWPDTQYF
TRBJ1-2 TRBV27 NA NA TGTGCCAGCAGTTTATCCCCAAACCATCGCTACACCTTC CASSLSPNHRYTF